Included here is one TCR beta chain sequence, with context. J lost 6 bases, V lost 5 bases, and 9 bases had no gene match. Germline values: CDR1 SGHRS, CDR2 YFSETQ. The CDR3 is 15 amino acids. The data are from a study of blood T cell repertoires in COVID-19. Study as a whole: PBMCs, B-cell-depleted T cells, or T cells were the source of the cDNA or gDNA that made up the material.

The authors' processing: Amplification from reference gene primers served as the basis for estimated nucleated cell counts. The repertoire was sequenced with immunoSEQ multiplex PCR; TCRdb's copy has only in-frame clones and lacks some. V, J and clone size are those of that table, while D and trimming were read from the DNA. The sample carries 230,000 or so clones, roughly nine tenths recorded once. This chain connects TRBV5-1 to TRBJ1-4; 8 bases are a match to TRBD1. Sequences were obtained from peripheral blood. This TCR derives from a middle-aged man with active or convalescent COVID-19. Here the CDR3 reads CASSFQGAVDEKLFF. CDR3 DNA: TGCGCCAGCAGTTTCCAGGGGGCTGTGGATGAAAAACTGTTTTTT.